Below, one T cell receptor beta chain is given with its context. The antigen is not known. This may stem from a read error, because a much larger clone lies one nucleotide away. The data are from a study of blood T cells in healthy people across ages. Per-sample yields of isolated PBMCs were at least 6 million. Extraction of total RNA produced a minimum of 6 micrograms from each sample. Study-wide findings and caveats: Among long-lived donors, naive CD4+ cells were more numerous and diversity higher than in aged donors.

Germline CDR1 reads SQVTM; CDR2 reads ANQGSEA. This CDR3 comprises 14 residues. V was trimmed by 6 bases and J by 5 bases, leaving 17 bases between them. Combining a sample-barcoded 5' primer with a J-beta primer mix, a second PCR ran for about 6 to 12 cycles. Via MiXCR, TCRdb re-called the 5' RACE reads, giving one row per CDR3 protein. Among about 650,000 distinct CDR3 sequences listed, around 52% were seen once. The TCR comes from a woman older than 75 in good health. Sequencing input: blood. The V gene is TRBV29-1, the J gene TRBJ2-1; D gene uncertain. The CDR3 region is CSVRRPRQNNEQFF. DNA of the CDR3: TGCAGCGTCCGCCGGCCAAGGCAAAACAATGAGCAGTTCTTC.